This passage covers 26 T cell receptor beta chains from one sample sequenced in a study of beta chain features in type 1 diabetes. Sequencing targeted expressed TCRB transcripts, as all isolated RNA had been reverse transcribed. Profiling relied on immunoSEQ multiplex PCR, and the TCRdb table lists in-frame clones only, not all of them. The sample has approximately 120,000 clones; roughly 43% are singletons. Material for sequencing was stem cell memory CD4+ T cells from blood. All receptors come from a woman younger than 30 in good health.

A few counts support this clone. This chain links TRBV28 with TRBJ1-1, with 10 bases that match TRBD1. With 7 bases clipped from V and 11 bases from J, the junction kept 7 bases outside the gene matches. The germline CDR1 and CDR2 sequences are MDHEN and SYDVKM. CDR3 length: 12 amino acids. The CDR3: CASTATGGIAFF. CDR3 sequence (DNA): TGTGCCAGCACCGCGACAGGGGGCATCGCTTTCTTT.

This chain uses TRBV11-2 with TRBJ1-2; 9 nucleotides agree with TRBD1. Germline V gene data show CDR1 as SGHAT and CDR2 as FQNNGV. Trimming took 4 bases from V and 5 from J; bases not matched to a gene: 5. The CDR3 totals 14 residues. The chain's CDR3 is CASSSYDRGYGYTF. The CDR3 nucleotides read TGTGCCAGCAGCTCCTACGACAGGGGGTATGGCTACACCTTC.

The chain couples TRBV28 to TRBJ2-7, with 8 bases matching TRBD1. The CDR3 loop spans 14 amino acids. Looked up from germline, CDR1 is MDHEN and CDR2 is SYDVKM. With 1 base clipped from V and 4 bases from J, the junction kept 3 bases outside the gene matches. CDR3 DNA sequence: TGTGCCAGCAGTTTATTGGGACAGGATTACGAGCAGTACTTC. The encoded protein is CASSLLGQDYEQYF.

This clone was counted a few times. The chain couples TRBV5-4 to TRBJ2-5; 8 bases are shared with TRBD2. The CDR3 spans 14 residues. V was clipped by 4 bases and J by 5 bases; unmatched bases: 7. CDR1 is SGHNT and CDR2 is YYREEE in the germline V gene (reference sequence). The CDR3 reads CASSLREGHETQYF. The CDR3, as DNA: TGTGCCAGCAGCCTTCGGGAGGGCCATGAGACCCAGTACTTC.

The CDR3 sequence is CATSGRGHTYEQYF. CDR3 bases: TGTGCCACCTCTGGGCGGGGGCATACCTACGAGCAGTACTTC. V is TRBV6-6 and J is TRBJ2-5; D is perhaps TRBD2 (7 bases). Judging by the DNA end, TRBJ2-7 fits better; the J call may be wrong. This CDR3 comprises 14 residues. Germline CDR1 and CDR2: MNHNY and SVGAGI (reference sequence).

This clone has only a few counts. The chain employs TRBV29-1 and TRBJ2-6, with D unclear. The CDR3 is made up of 14 amino acids. V lost 4 bases, J lost 3 bases, and 10 bases lay in between. The germline gives CDR1 SQVTM, CDR2 ANQGSEA. The CDR3 DNA reads as TGCAGCGTTGGTAAGGCGGATGGGGCCAACGTCCTGACTTTC. This sequence encodes CSVGKADGANVLTF.

The V call is TRBV10-3, the J call TRBJ2-5, with 12 bases fitting TRBD2. The germline CDR1 and CDR2 sequences are ENHRY and SYGVKD. There are 16 residues in the CDR3. The V and J ends lost 0 bases and 2 bases, in that order; junction bases with no gene match: 1. The CDR3 region is CAISESTSGRQETQYF. For the CDR3, the DNA is TGTGCCATCAGTGAGTCAACTAGCGGGAGGCAAGAGACCCAGTACTTC.

A remark on this clone: Other DNA sequences in this specimen translate into the identical CDR3. The V gene is TRBV7-9, the J gene TRBJ2-7, with a tentative D call TRBD2 (7 bases). From germline, CDR1 is SEHNR and CDR2 FQNEAQ (reference sequence). Trimming shortened V by 5 bases and J by 7 bases, and 18 bases separated the two germline ends. This CDR3 is 14 amino acids long. The DNA for the CDR3 is TGTGCCAGCAGCCCCTGGGCAGGGGACTATGAGCAGTACTTC. This gives the protein CASSPWAGDYEQYF.

This clone was seen a single time. This rearrangement joins TRBV6-6 to TRBJ2-7, with 7 positions matching TRBD2. CDR3 size: 13 residues. Per germline, CDR1 MNHNY and CDR2 SVGAGI (reference sequence). V was pared by 7 bases and J by 2 bases, with 5 bases of the junction left unmatched. The CDR3 region is CASMAGAPYEQYF. DNA for the CDR3: TGTGCCAGCATGGCGGGAGCCCCCTACGAGCAGTACTTC.

The table lists this clone with a few counts. The rearrangement joins TRBV28 to TRBJ2-7; the match to TRBD1 covers 9 bases. Trimming took 7 bases from V and 2 from J; bases not matched to a gene: 6. Germline lookup yields CDR1 MDHEN and CDR2 SYDVKM. The CDR3 loop spans 14 amino acids. CDR3 residues: CASTSGTGTYEQYF. CDR3 nucleotide sequence: TGTGCCAGCACTTCCGGGACAGGGACCTACGAGCAGTACTTC.

This clone was counted between two and nine times. At the DNA level, this CDR3 is encoded by other sequences in the same sample as well. The J gene is TRBJ2-7, the V gene TRBV29-1; 14 nucleotides match TRBD2. V trimming: 7 bases; J trimming: 4 bases; junction bases outside the gene matches: 3. Germline CDR1 and CDR2: SQVTM and ANQGSEA. CDR3 length: 13 amino acids. The CDR3 DNA is TGCAGCGCCGGACTAGCGGGAGGATACGAGCAGTACTTC. It codes for CSAGLAGGYEQYF.

The rearrangement uses TRBV9 and TRBJ2-2; tentatively, D is TRBD1 (5 bases). CDR3 length equals 15 residues. Trimming shortened V by 3 bases and J by 1 base, and 10 bases separated the two germline ends. Per the germline V gene, CDR1 is SGDLS and CDR2 is YYNGEE. In nucleotides, the CDR3 is TGTGCCAGCAGCGGCCGACAGAGGAACACCGGGGAGCTGTTTTTT. This translates into CASSGRQRNTGELFF.

This clone showed up just a few times. This sequence joins TRBV11-3 and TRBJ2-1, with 9 bases aligning to TRBD1. V trimming: 4 bases; J trimming: 6 bases; junction bases outside the gene matches: 7. Germline V CDR1 and CDR2: SGHNT, YENEEA. The CDR3 is made up of 15 amino acids. As DNA, the CDR3 is TGTGCCAGCAGCTCAACCGGGACAGGGTCCAATGAGCAGTTCTTC. Translating it yields CASSSTGTGSNEQFF.

This clone has only a few counts. V is TRBV7-7 and J is TRBJ2-1; 7 nucleotides agree with TRBD2. The CDR3 totals 15 residues. CDR1 SSHAT and CDR2 FNYEAQ come from the germline V gene (reference sequence). Trimming removed 2 bases from V and 7 bases from J; junction bases left unmatched: 8. In DNA, the CDR3 is TGTGCCAGCAGCTTATCACCCAGCGGGACGAATGAGCAGTTCTTC. Its translation is CASSLSPSGTNEQFF.

The chain uses TRBV18 and TRBJ2-7; D uncertain. Germline V lookup: CDR1 KGHSH, CDR2 LQKENI. The CDR3 has 13 amino acids. Trimming cost V 4 bases and J 2 bases, with 9 bases left between them. The CDR3 protein is CASSLTETYEQYF. The DNA for the CDR3 is TGTGCCAGCTCACTCACAGAGACCTACGAGCAGTACTTC.

J is TRBJ2-7 and V is TRBV7-2, with 7 bases fitting TRBD1. With V trimmed by 1 base and J by 1 base, 4 bases remained unmatched. The CDR3 contains 15 residues. Germline CDR1 is SGHTA and CDR2 is FQGNSA. CDR3 nucleotides: TGTGCCAGCAGCTTAGGACAGGGTACTTCCTACGAGCAGTACTTC. It yields the protein CASSLGQGTSYEQYF.

This clone appeared a few times. The chain carries TRBV28 and TRBJ2-5; the D gene is possibly TRBD2 (5 bases). V lost 3 bases and J 5 bases, leaving 13 bases between the germline ends. This CDR3 has 14 residues. CDR1 is MDHEN, CDR2 SYDVKM, per germline. CDR3 in DNA: TGTGCCAGCAGTTTCCTCAGGACTCGCGAGACCCAGTACTTC. It encodes CASSFLRTRETQYF.

The chain combines TRBV30 with TRBJ2-7; D remains unclear. This CDR3 has 13 residues. The ends were cut back, 0 bases at V and 6 bases at J, with 12 bases in the middle. Looked up from germline, CDR1 is GTSNPN and CDR2 is SVGIG (reference sequence). The CDR3 spells CAWSVRSSREQYF. The CDR3 DNA sequence: TGTGCCTGGAGTGTACGGTCCTCCCGCGAGCAGTACTTC.

The chain has TRBV29-1 and TRBJ2-1, with a weak D call TRBD1 (5 bases). The germline V gene has CDR1 SQVTM and CDR2 ANQGSEA. This CDR3 has 15 amino acids. V was cut by 4 bases and J by 0 bases, with 13 bases left in between. The CDR3 DNA follows: TGCAGCGTTGCCGGAACAGGTTACTCCTACAATGAGCAGTTCTTC. Protein sequence: CSVAGTGYSYNEQFF.

This clone has just a few counts. The chain uses TRBV7-8 and TRBJ2-7, with TRBD2 identical over 13 bases. The CDR3 sequence is 15 residues long. V trimming: 4 bases; J trimming: 7 bases; junction bases outside the gene matches: 7. The germline V gene has CDR1 SGHVS and CDR2 FQNEAQ. Written as DNA, the CDR3 is TGTGCCAGCAGCTACGGGACTAGCGGGACCAGGGAGCAGTACTTC. Protein sequence: CASSYGTSGTREQYF.

The sample holds a few counts of this clone. V and J are TRBV7-2 and TRBJ1-5; D remains ambiguous. The CDR3 loop spans 14 amino acids. Between the trimmed V and J ends, which lost 6 bases and 0 bases, there was a span of 9 bases. Germline loops: CDR1 SGHTA, CDR2 FQGNSA. In DNA form, the CDR3 reads TGTGCCAGCAGTGTTCAGGATAGCAATCAGCCCCAGCATTTT. As protein: CASSVQDSNQPQHF.

This chain's CDR3 is CASSILGASRNTGELFF. The CDR3 DNA reads TGTGCCAGCAGCATCCTCGGTGCTAGCCGGAACACCGGGGAGCTGTTTTTT. The chain employs TRBV7-9 and TRBJ2-2; possibly TRBD2 for D (5 bases). Germline CDR1 SEHNR, CDR2 FQNEAQ (reference sequence). The V gene lost 5 bases and the J gene lost 1 base, with 17 bases spanning the gap. This CDR3 region has 17 residues.

V gene TRBV18 combines with J gene TRBJ2-7; 7 nucleotides agree with TRBD2. The V and J ends lost 1 base and 1 base, in that order; junction bases with no gene match: 10. CDR1 is KGHSH and CDR2 is LQKENI in the germline V gene. The CDR3 contains 17 residues. The DNA for the CDR3 is TGTGCCAGCTCACCACTCCGGCTAGCGGAGGGTTCCTACGAGCAGTACTTC. This sequence encodes CASSPLRLAEGSYEQYF.

As for this clone: Additional DNA sequences in this sample encode the identical CDR3. This chain links TRBV9 with TRBJ2-1, with D perhaps TRBD2 (5 bases). V gave up 0 bases and J gave up 0 bases, with 7 bases separating them. Germline V gene sequence: CDR1 SGDLS, CDR2 YYNGEE. This CDR3 is 15 amino acids long. CDR3 DNA: TGTGCCAGCAGCGTAGACGGGAACTCCTACAATGAGCAGTTCTTC. Translating gives CASSVDGNSYNEQFF.

This clone showed up just a few times. The chain uses TRBV18 and TRBJ1-1; tentatively, D is TRBD1 (6 bases). Trimming shortened V by 2 bases and J by 6 bases, and 13 bases separated the two germline ends. CDR1 KGHSH and CDR2 LQKENI come from the germline V gene. CDR3 length: 14 amino acids. The DNA of the CDR3 is TGTGCCAGCTCACCAGGATTGAACAGGGCTGAAGCTTTCTTT. Its translation is CASSPGLNRAEAFF. Using reference TRBV18 and TRBJ1-1 for the parts outside the CDR3, the full variable domain is NAGVMQNPRHLVRRRGQEARLRCSPMKGHSHVYWYRQLPEEGLKFMVYLQKENIIDESGMPKERFSAEFPKEGPSILRIQQVVRGDSAAYFCASSPGLNRAEAFFGQGTRLTVV.

The chain links TRBV10-1 to TRBJ2-1, with 11 bases identical to TRBD2. Per the germline V gene, CDR1 is WNHNN and CDR2 is SYGVQD (reference sequence). This CDR3 region has 15 residues. Trimming at V came to 5 bases and at J to 7 bases, leaving 7 bases not matched to a gene. CDR3 loop: CASSTSGLAANEQFF. The CDR3 nucleotides are TGCGCCAGCAGTACCTCGGGACTAGCGGCTAATGAGCAGTTCTTC.